This T cell receptor beta chain was sequenced during a study of identical twins. This clonotype was detected only a few times. Antigen specificity is unknown. The CDR3 runs to 13 residues. Trimming took off 3 bases at V and 6 bases at J, with 13 bases between the two ends. Germline-derived CDR1 and CDR2 are DFQATT and SNEGSKA (reference sequence). The study's findings and limits: Cord blood beta clonotypes present at high abundance carried fewer insertions; no such pattern appeared in memory repertoires. Modelling approaches yielded underestimates of out-of-frame TCR alpha sharing between monozygotic twins. Findings came from cross-sectional statistics, without long-term follow-up of donors.

Template switching introduced a universal primer site, and the cDNA bore unique molecular identifiers. MiXCR was run by TCRdb on the 5' RACE reads, yielding one entry per CDR3 protein. The sample consists of around 1.7 million distinct CDR3 sequences, 25% to 35% of them appearing once. The receptor comes from a newborn girl in good health. The rearrangement uses TRBV20-1 and TRBJ2-3; D ambiguous. The material sequenced was cord blood. The CDR3 reads CSASKHAADTQYF. CDR3 bases: TGCAGTGCTAGTAAACATGCAGCGGATACGCAGTATTTT.